This is a list of T cell receptor beta chains from one sample in a study of cytotoxic CD8 clonotypes in ibrutinib-treated CLL. Assay used: immunoSEQ multiplex PCR; TCRdb lists only in-frame clones, some missing. This sample carries roughly 110,000 clones, about 58% of them seen once, and the ten largest clones take 30% to 45%. The specimen comprised PBMCs, sampled after 24 months of ibrutinib treatment. These receptors were collected from a human donor with chronic lymphocytic leukemia. The CDR3 runs from the conserved cysteine through the conserved F or W. A D gene is named only where the DNA matches it firmly. Expanded clones get a size class; other rows say once, few or many, or leave the size out.

j_gene | v_gene | d_gene | abundance | CDR3nt | CDR3aa
TRBJ1-1 | TRBV29-1 | . | . | TGCAGCGTTGAAGAGGGGGGTATTGCCACTGAAGCTTTCTTT | CSVEEGGIATEAFF
TRBJ2-1 | TRBV10-1 | . | . | TGCGCCAGCAGTGAGCCTACCTCGTACGAGCAGTTCTTC | CASSEPTSYEQFF
TRBJ1-1 | TRBV18 | . | few | TGTGCCAGCTCACCAGGGCGGGGGAGCACTGAAGCTTTCTTT | CASSPGRGSTEAFF
TRBJ1-2 | TRBV30 | . | . | TGTGCCTGGGAAAATCCTGGCTACACCTTC | CAWENPGYTF
TRBJ2-5 | TRBV30 | . | . | TGTGCCCGGCAATACGGCCGAGAGACCCAGTACTTC | CARQYGRETQYF
TRBJ2-2 | TRBV7-3 | . | once | TGTGCCAGCAGCCCCACAGGAGGGGGGACCGGGGAGCTGTTTTTT | CASSPTGGGTGELFF
TRBJ2-5 | TRBV7-2 | . | . | TGTGCCACAGGACTCGCTGTAGAGACCCAGTACTTC | CATGLAVETQYF
TRBJ2-5 | TRBV28 | . | few | TGTGCCAGCAGTCTGGGACAATCTCGGATGGCCCAGTACTTC | CASSLGQSRMAQYF
TRBJ2-6 | TRBV5-1 | . | . | TGCGCCAGCAGCTTGGACAGCGGGGCCAACGTCCTGACTTTC | CASSLDSGANVLTF
TRBJ2-7 | TRBV7-2 | . | . | TGTGCCAGCAGCTTAGCGGTGTCTCACGAGCAGTACTTC | CASSLAVSHEQYF
TRBJ2-2 | TRBV19 | TRBD2 | . | TGTGCCAGTAGTATTGGTGGGCTAGCGGGGTACACCGGGGAGCTGTTTTTT | CASSIGGLAGYTGELFF
TRBJ1-6 | TRBV28 | TRBD1 | . | TGTGCCAGCAGTTTGTACAGGGGGCCCTCCCTTAATTCACCCCTCCACTTT | CASSLYRGPSLNSPLHF
TRBJ2-1 | TRBV5-1 | . | . | TGCGCCAGCGCCGTCCGGGGGCCAAGTGAAAATGAGCAGTTCTTC | CASAVRGPSENEQFF
TRBJ2-7 | TRBV5-1 | . | . | TGCGCCAGCAGCTTGGATCGGCGGGGTACCTCCTACGAGCAGTACTTC | CASSLDRRGTSYEQYF
TRBJ2-3 | TRBV7-9 | TRBD1 | . | TGTGCCAGCAGCATAATGCAGGGGGTCACAGATACGCAGTATTTT | CASSIMQGVTDTQYF
TRBJ1-3 | TRBV5-1 | . | few | TGCGCCAGCAGCTTGTCGGCAGGGACCCCCGGAGACACCATATATTTT | CASSLSAGTPGDTIYF
TRBJ1-3 | TRBV7-2 | TRBD1 | . | TGTGCCAGCAGCCTACAGGGGGCGCCTGGAAACACCATATATTTT | CASSLQGAPGNTIYF
TRBJ1-2 | TRBV6-6 | . | . | TGTGCCAGCAGAGGGACCGGGACACCCCGCCGGGGCTACACCTTC | CASRGTGTPRRGYTF
TRBJ2-7 | TRBV5-1 | . | . | TGCGCCAGCAGCTTGGAGGGGGGCCCCCGCCCCCGTGGGGAGCAGTACTTC | CASSLEGGPRPRGEQYF
TRBJ2-3 | TRBV7-7 | TRBD1 | . | TGTGCTAGCAGCTCGGGACAGGGATCGGATACGCAGTATTTT | CASSSGQGSDTQYF
TRBJ2-1 | TRBV27 | . | . | TGTGCCAGCAGTTTGGGCAGCTCCTACAATGAGCAGTTCTTC | CASSLGSSYNEQFF
TRBJ2-7 | TRBV28 | . | once | TGTGCCAGCAGTTTCCAAACCTCAGGGGTCAGCTCCTACGAGCAGTACTTC | CASSFQTSGVSSYEQYF
TRBJ1-1 | TRBV25-1 | . | . | TGTGCCAGCAGTGAAGGGGCCTCCTGGAAAGCTTTCTTT | CASSEGASWKAFF
TRBJ1-2 | TRBV18 | . | few | TGTGCCAGCTCACCAGCAGGGGCCTATGGCTACACCTTC | CASSPAGAYGYTF
TRBJ2-5 | TRBV7-9 | . | few | TGTGCCAGCAGCTTAGCGACCCCGTCCCGTTTGGGGACCCAGTACTTC | CASSLATPSRLGTQYF
TRBJ1-1 | TRBV29-1 | TRBD1 | . | TGCAGCGTTAGTGAGGGACAGGTGAACACTGAAGCTTTCTTT | CSVSEGQVNTEAFF
TRBJ2-2 | TRBV30 | . | . | TGTGCCTGGCAACCAGATTTCACCGGGGAGCTGTTTTTT | CAWQPDFTGELFF
TRBJ1-2 | TRBV6-5 | TRBD1 | . | TGTGCCAGCAGCTACGACCAGGGGGCCTATGGCTACACCTTC | CASSYDQGAYGYTF
TRBJ2-7 | TRBV19 | . | few | TGTGCCAGTAGTCAACAAGGGGGCGAGCAGTACTTC | CASSQQGGEQYF
TRBJ1-6 | TRBV25-1 | . | . | TGTGCCAGCAGGGATGCGGGTAGGGATTCACCCCTCCACTTT | CASRDAGRDSPLHF
TRBJ2-7 | TRBV7-2 | TRBD2 | many | TGTGCCAGCAGCTTAGAAGGCGCGGCGGGGGAGAACTACGAGCAGTACTTC | CASSLEGAAGENYEQYF
TRBJ2-7 | TRBV5-1 | . | . | TGCGCCAGCAGCTCCCAACAGGGAAACGAGCAGTACTTC | CASSSQQGNEQYF